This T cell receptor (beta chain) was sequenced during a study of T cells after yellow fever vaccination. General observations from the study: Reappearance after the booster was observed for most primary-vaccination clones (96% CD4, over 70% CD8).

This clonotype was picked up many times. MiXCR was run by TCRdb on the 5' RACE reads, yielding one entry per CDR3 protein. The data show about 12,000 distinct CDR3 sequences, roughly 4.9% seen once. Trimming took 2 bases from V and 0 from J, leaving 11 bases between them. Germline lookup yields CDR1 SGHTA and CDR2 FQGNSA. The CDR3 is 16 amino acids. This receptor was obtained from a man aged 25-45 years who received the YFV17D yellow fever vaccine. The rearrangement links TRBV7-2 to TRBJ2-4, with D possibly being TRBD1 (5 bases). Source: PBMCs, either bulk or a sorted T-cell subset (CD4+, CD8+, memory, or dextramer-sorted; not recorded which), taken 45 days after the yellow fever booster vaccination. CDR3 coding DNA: TGTGCCAGCAGCTTAACCGGCAGGGCAGCCAAAAACATTCAGTACTTC. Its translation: CASSLTGRAAKNIQYF.